Below, 19 T cell receptor beta chains from the same sample are listed, as sequenced in a study of T cell responses to AZD1222 COVID-19 vaccine. Sequencing used immunoSEQ multiplex PCR; TCRdb keeps in-frame clones, though not all of them. The sample includes approximately 150,000 clones, 85% to 90% seen only once; the top ten take 1.5% to 2%. Sequenced material: peripheral blood, taken on day 0 of AZD1222 vaccination. These receptors came from an adult in good health.

This clone was seen only once. This CDR3 reads CSARLGEKLFF. The CDR3 bases are TGCAGTGCTAGGTTGGGAGAAAAACTGTTTTTT. The chain uses TRBV20-1 and TRBJ1-4; D ambiguous. V gave up 3 bases and J gave up 8 bases, with 7 bases separating them. The germline gives CDR1 DFQATT, CDR2 SNEGSKA (reference sequence). The CDR3 is made up of 11 amino acids.

The gene calls are TRBV14 and TRBJ2-2; D gene uncertain. The germline V gene has CDR1 SGHDN and CDR2 FVKESK. The CDR3 runs to 13 residues. The V gene lost 1 base and the J gene lost 8 bases, with 8 bases spanning the gap. For the CDR3, the DNA is TGTGCCAGCAGCCAAGTCGCGCAGGGGGAGCTGTTTTTT. This encodes CASSQVAQGELFF.

The chain joins TRBV19 to TRBJ1-1, with 9 positions matching TRBD1. Germline assignment: CDR1 LNHDA and CDR2 SQIVND (reference sequence). The CDR3 sequence is 18 residues long. V shed 8 bases and J 6 bases; nucleotides not matched to a gene: 22. CDR3 in amino acids: CASRLRGTGTSLGAEAFF. CDR3 DNA: TGTGCCAGTCGTCTGAGGGGGACAGGGACGTCCTTGGGGGCTGAAGCTTTCTTT. Together with reference TRBV19 and TRBJ1-1, the CDR3 gives the full variable domain: DGGITQSPKYLFRKEGQNVTLSCEQNLNHDAMYWYRQDPGQGLRLIYYSQIVNDFQKGDIAEGYSVSREKKESFPLTVTSAQKNPTAFYLCASRLRGTGTSLGAEAFFGQGTRLTVV.

This sequence joins TRBV29-1 and TRBJ1-1; the D is unclear. The CDR3 extends over 12 amino acids. CDR1 and CDR2 (germline): SQVTM, ANQGSEA. Trimming removed 3 bases at V and 4 bases at J, with 9 bases between. The CDR3 spells CSVDAGRTEAFF. In DNA form, the CDR3 reads TGCAGCGTTGATGCAGGCCGCACTGAAGCTTTCTTT. Based on the CDR3 plus reference TRBV29-1 and TRBJ1-1, the full variable domain is SAVISQKPSRDICQRGTSLTIQCQVDSQVTMMFWYRQQPGQSLTLIATANQGSEATYESGFVIDKFPISRPNLTFSTLTVSNMSPEDSSIYLCSVDAGRTEAFFGQGTRLTVV.

The genes are TRBV10-1 and TRBJ2-5; 10 nucleotides agree with TRBD1. This CDR3 has 13 residues. V shed 9 bases and J 5 bases; nucleotides not matched to a gene: 6. Looked up from germline, CDR1 is WNHNN and CDR2 is SYGVQD (reference sequence). CDR3 loop: CARSTGGRETQYF. The DNA of the CDR3 is TGCGCCAGGTCGACAGGGGGCAGGGAGACCCAGTACTTC.

The chain links TRBV6-5 to TRBJ2-3; 7 bases fit TRBD2. The CDR3 spans 15 residues. Germline CDR1 and CDR2: MNHEY and SVGAGI. The junction had 4 bases not matched to a gene; V was cut back by 4 bases and J by 0 bases. DNA of the CDR3: TGTGCCAGCAGTTCCGGGACTACCAGCACAGATACGCAGTATTTT. Protein: CASSSGTTSTDTQYF.

J is TRBJ2-2 and V is TRBV23-1; D not certain. TRBV23-1 belongs to the ORF category, with a function that is uncertain. This CDR3 region has 16 residues. The V end was cut by 4 bases, the J end by 6 bases, with 18 bases between. The CDR3 here is CASSLFPDQAPGELFF. The CDR3, as DNA: TGCGCCAGCAGTCTTTTTCCGGATCAGGCCCCCGGGGAGCTGTTTTTT.

This CDR3 is CATERSGLHEQYF. In nucleotides, the CDR3 is TGTGCCACCGAAAGGTCCGGCCTACACGAGCAGTACTTC. The rearrangement links TRBV28 to TRBJ2-7; D gene uncertain. The CDR3 has 13 residues. V gave up 10 bases and J gave up 5 bases, with 18 bases separating them. The germline V gene encodes CDR1 MDHEN and CDR2 SYDVKM.

V and J are TRBV4-3 and TRBJ2-1, with 7 bases aligning to TRBD2. The CDR3 is 16 amino acids. After removal of 1 base from V and 0 bases from J, the junction contained 3 bases not matched to a gene. In germline, CDR1 is LGHNA, CDR2 YSLEER. As DNA, the CDR3 is TGCGCCAGCAGCCAAGGCGGGGGATACTCCTACAATGAGCAGTTCTTC. Translating it yields CASSQGGGYSYNEQFF.

The CDR3 nucleotides read TGTGCCAGCAGCTTAGAAAGGACAATATCCGGAAACACCATATATTTT. Its translation: CASSLERTISGNTIYF. The chain has TRBV7-9 and TRBJ1-3, with D possibly matching TRBD1 (5 bases). V lost 1 base and J 4 bases, leaving 14 bases between the germline ends. Germline V gene data show CDR1 as SEHNR and CDR2 as FQNEAQ (reference sequence). The CDR3 totals 16 residues. Combining the CDR3 with reference TRBV7-9 and TRBJ1-3 gives the whole variable domain DTGVSQNPRHKITKRGQNVTFRCDPISEHNRLYWYRQTLGQGPEFLTYFQNEAQLEKSRLLSDRFSAERPKGSFSTLEIQRTEQGDSAMYLCASSLERTISGNTIYFGEGSWLTVV.

The V and J genes are TRBV15 and TRBJ2-1, with TRBD2 matching 10 bases. CDR3 size: 15 residues. Germline V gives CDR1 LNHNV, CDR2 YYDKDF (reference sequence). The V gene end was trimmed by 5 bases and the J gene end by 9 bases; junction bases not matched to a gene: 10. Written as DNA, the CDR3 is TGTGCCACCAGCCTTAGCGGGGGGCCGGGAGGTGAGCAGTTCTTC. Encoded protein: CATSLSGGPGGEQFF. Full variable domain (remainder filled in from reference TRBV15 and TRBJ2-1): DAMVIQNPRYQVTQFGKPVTLSCSQTLNHNVMYWYQQKSSQAPKLLFHYYDKDFNNEADTPDNFQSRRPNTSFCFLDIRSPGLGDTAMYLCATSLSGGPGGEQFFGPGTRLTVL.

The CDR3 sequence: CASSPGTGRNRVTGELFF. CDR3 DNA sequence: TGCGCCAGCAGCCCGGGGACAGGGCGGAACAGAGTCACCGGGGAGCTGTTTTTT. V gene TRBV5-1 combines with J gene TRBJ2-2; 9 positions match TRBD1. Looked up from germline, CDR1 is SGHRS and CDR2 is YFSETQ. This CDR3 is 18 amino acids long. Trimming at V came to 4 bases and at J to 4 bases, leaving 14 bases not matched to a gene.

J is TRBJ1-5 and V is TRBV2; D might be TRBD1 (5 bases). The CDR3 covers 13 residues. CDR1 and CDR2 (germline): SNHLY, FYNNEI. Trimming shortened V by 6 bases and J by 4 bases, and 10 bases separated the two germline ends. The CDR3 is CASRGEGNQPQHF. CDR3 DNA sequence: TGTGCCAGCAGGGGGGAGGGGAATCAGCCCCAGCATTTT.

The V call is TRBV18, the J call TRBJ1-1; TRBD1 aligns across 7 bases. From germline, CDR1 is KGHSH and CDR2 LQKENI. The CDR3 loop spans 16 amino acids. The J segment lost 0 bases and the V segment lost 4 bases, leaving 8 bases of the junction unmatched. CDR3 region: CASSRQGSFLNTEAFF. CDR3 bases: TGTGCCAGCTCACGACAGGGTTCTTTTTTGAACACTGAAGCTTTCTTT.

The gene calls are TRBV2 and TRBJ1-2; the match to TRBD1 covers 7 bases. CDR1 is SNHLY and CDR2 is FYNNEI in the germline V gene. The CDR3 loop spans 12 amino acids. V lost 3 bases and J lost 5; bases outside the gene matches: 0. Here the CDR3 DNA reads TGTGCCAGCAGTGAGGGACAGTATGGCTACACCTTC. It yields the protein CASSEGQYGYTF.

V usage is TRBV6-5 and J usage is TRBJ1-1; 7 nucleotides match TRBD1. With 7 bases clipped from V and 5 bases from J, the junction kept 10 bases outside the gene matches. CDR1 MNHEY and CDR2 SVGAGI come from the germline V gene. This CDR3 contains 14 residues. CDR3 protein: CASTRQGFGTEAFF. The CDR3 DNA sequence: TGTGCCAGCACCCGACAGGGATTCGGGACTGAAGCTTTCTTT.

Only one count was recorded for this clone. V and J are TRBV7-9 and TRBJ1-2; D is unclear. Deletions cut 1 base from V and 4 bases from J, with 4 bases between. Germline lookup yields CDR1 SEHNR and CDR2 FQNEAQ (reference sequence). CDR3 length: 12 residues. CDR3 protein: CASSLGLYGYTF. The CDR3 DNA reads TGTGCCAGCAGCTTAGGACTCTATGGCTACACCTTC.

The J gene is TRBJ1-1, the V gene TRBV5-4; TRBD1 is a possible D gene (5 bases). CDR1 and CDR2 (germline): SGHNT, YYREEE (reference sequence). The CDR3 extends over 15 amino acids. Trimming took off 0 bases at V and 3 bases at J, with 12 bases between the two ends. CDR3 residues: CASSLGGVEDTEAFF. DNA of the CDR3: TGTGCCAGCAGCTTGGGAGGGGTAGAGGACACTGAAGCTTTCTTT. Complete variable domain (other parts from reference TRBV5-4 and TRBJ1-1): ETGVTQSPTHLIKTRGQQVTLRCSSQSGHNTVSWYQQALGQGPQFIFQYYREEENGRGNFPPRFSGLQFPNYSSELNVNALELDDSALYLCASSLGGVEDTEAFFGQGTRLTVV.

CDR3 in DNA: TGTGCCAGCAGGCCACAGGAAAATCAGCCCCAGCATTTT. The encoded protein is CASRPQENQPQHF. The J gene is TRBJ1-5, the V gene TRBV12-3 or TRBV12-4; D is perhaps TRBD1 (5 bases). The germline V and J ends were trimmed by 6 bases and 4 bases, with 10 bases remaining between them. CDR3 size: 13 residues.